The 29 T cell receptor beta chains presented below share a single source sample, sequenced in a study of shared T cell receptors in the human thymus. Profiled with immunoSEQ multiplex PCR; TCRdb holds only in-frame clones, not every one. The table lists roughly 500,000 clones, roughly 74% of them singletons. The same data also contributed to another study, on human thymus T cells.

The sequencing sample was made of thymocytes. These receptors were taken from a boy less than two years old with a congenital heart defect.

The chain is built from TRBV1 and TRBJ2-2; the table's D call, TRBD2, has no DNA check behind it. TRBV1 is a known pseudogene. The CDR3 extends over 18 amino acids. DNA for the CDR3: TGCACCAGCAGCCAGGGACTAGCGGGAGGGCCGGGCACCGGGGAGCTGTTTTTT. Its protein is CTSSQGLAGGPGTGELFF.

The rearrangement uses TRBV5-1 and TRBJ2-7; D may be TRBD2 (6 bases). Per germline, CDR1 SGHRS and CDR2 YFSETQ. Trimming took off 0 bases at V and 9 bases at J, with 16 bases between the two ends. The CDR3 has 14 residues. The CDR3 spells CASSLVPGGRGQYF. The CDR3 DNA is TGCGCCAGCAGCTTGGTCCCCGGGGGTCGTGGGCAGTACTTC. The full variable domain, with the rest looked up from reference TRBV5-1 and TRBJ2-7, is KAGVTQTPRYLIKTRGQQVTLSCSPISGHRSVSWYQQTPGQGLQFLFEYFSETQRNKGNFPGRFSGRQFSNSRSEMNVSTLELGDSALYLCASSLVPGGRGQYFGPGTRLTVT.

V is TRBV28 and J is TRBJ2-3; 9 nucleotides match TRBD2. Trimming took 9 bases from V and 2 from J; bases not matched to a gene: 6. Germline values: CDR1 MDHEN, CDR2 SYDVKM. The CDR3 covers 14 residues. CDR3 residues: CASNLAGTTDTQYF. The CDR3 DNA follows: TGTGCCAGTAACCTAGCGGGAACCACAGATACGCAGTATTTT.

The rearrangement uses TRBV5-4 and TRBJ1-2, with D unclear. The CDR3 is 13 amino acids. Germline V gene sequence: CDR1 SGHNT, CDR2 YYREEE (reference sequence). Trimming shortened V by 1 base and J by 2 bases, and 6 bases separated the two germline ends. CDR3 bases: TGTGCCAGCAGCTTGAAGGAGAACTATGGCTACACCTTC. Translated: CASSLKENYGYTF.

The J gene is TRBJ2-7, the V gene TRBV2; D gene unclear. Germline V lookup: CDR1 SNHLY, CDR2 FYNNEI. V was clipped by 3 bases and J by 0 bases, with 6 bases between them. This CDR3 is built from 13 residues. CDR3 loop: CASSDGHSYEQYF. The CDR3, as DNA: TGTGCCAGCAGTGATGGCCACTCCTACGAGCAGTACTTC.

The chain combines TRBV6-5 with TRBJ1-5; D is ambiguous. The CDR3 consists of 13 residues. V lost 8 bases and J lost 8, with 16 bases in between. Per germline, CDR1 MNHEY and CDR2 SVGAGI. CDR3 region: CASPPSEGKPQHF. The CDR3 DNA reads as TGTGCCAGCCCCCCCTCCGAGGGAAAGCCCCAGCATTTT.

The V call is TRBV7-9, the J call TRBJ2-1, with 13 bases fitting TRBD2. There are 16 residues in the CDR3. The V and J ends lost 3 bases and 5 bases, in that order; junction bases with no gene match: 4. CDR1 SEHNR and CDR2 FQNEAQ come from the germline V gene (reference sequence). Here the CDR3 DNA reads TGTGCCAGCAGCTTTAGGACTAGCGGGGGCCACAATGAGCAGTTCTTC. Amino acids: CASSFRTSGGHNEQFF.

The chain is built from TRBV4-3 and TRBJ1-1, with a possible D match to TRBD1 (6 bases). The V end was cut by 4 bases, the J end by 10 bases, with 22 bases between. CDR1 is LGHNA and CDR2 is YSLEER in the germline V gene. The CDR3 covers 15 residues. CDR3 sequence: CASSPRAFEGVGAFF. The CDR3 DNA is TGCGCCAGCAGCCCGCGGGCCTTTGAGGGGGTTGGAGCTTTCTTT.

The chain combines TRBV5-1 with TRBJ2-1, with D possibly TRBD2 on 6 matching bases. Trimming stripped 5 bases from V and 7 bases from J, with 25 bases between. Germline assignment: CDR1 SGHRS and CDR2 YFSETQ. The CDR3 consists of 17 residues. CDR3 nucleotide sequence: TGCGCCAGCAGAGACCGGCGGGAACATATAACGGGAAATGAGCAGTTCTTC. It specifies CASRDRREHITGNEQFF.

The chain employs TRBV7-9 and TRBJ2-7; weak D call: TRBD1 (6 bases). The V gene lost 0 bases and the J gene lost 5 bases, with 11 bases spanning the gap. In germline, CDR1 is SEHNR, CDR2 FQNEAQ (reference sequence). This CDR3 region has 14 residues. The DNA for the CDR3 is TGTGCCAGCAGCTTAGCACAGGGTATCCACGAGCAGTACTTC. As protein: CASSLAQGIHEQYF.

The rearrangement uses TRBV27 and TRBJ2-1, with 12 bases lining up with TRBD2. The CDR3 totals 18 residues. Per germline, CDR1 MNHEY and CDR2 SMNVEV (reference sequence). J lost 6 bases, V lost 5 bases, and 14 bases had no gene match. This CDR3 is CASSPIPSSGRAVNEQFF. CDR3 nucleotide sequence: TGTGCCAGCAGTCCGATCCCCTCTAGCGGGAGGGCCGTCAATGAGCAGTTCTTC.

The chain has TRBV9 and TRBJ1-1, with TRBD1 as a possible D gene (5 bases). CDR3 size: 19 residues. V lost 3 bases and J 1 base, leaving 25 bases between the germline ends. CDR1 SGDLS and CDR2 YYNGEE come from the germline V gene. CDR3 bases: TGTGCCAGCAGCGGAGATACCCTTCACGGGGGTCGGTCGAACACTGAAGCTTTCTTT. Translation gives CASSGDTLHGGRSNTEAFF.

The chain uses TRBV6-1 and TRBJ2-2; possible D gene TRBD1, 6 bases. The germline CDR1 and CDR2 sequences are MNHNS and SASEGT. CDR3 size: 14 residues. V was clipped by 4 bases and J by 3 bases, with 9 bases between them. CDR3 sequence reads: CASSAGQYTGELFF. CDR3 nucleotides: TGTGCCAGCAGTGCCGGACAGTACACCGGGGAGCTGTTTTTT.

About this clone itself: One end of the junction is discordant with germline, which a read error may explain. The chain combines TRBV28 with TRBJ1-2; D perhaps matches TRBD1 (6 bases). Germline V CDR1 and CDR2: MDHEN, SYDVKM. The CDR3 is made up of 14 amino acids. CDR3 residues: CASSLPRTDHGYPF. In nucleotides, the CDR3 is TGTGCCAGCAGTTTACCCCGGACAGATCATGGCTACCCCTTC.

The chain joins TRBV9 to TRBJ1-2; 7 bases map to TRBD1. Unmatched junction bases numbered 10, after V lost 0 bases and J lost 5 bases. The V gene's germline CDR1 is SGDLS and CDR2 YYNGEE. This CDR3 region has 16 residues. The CDR3 sequence is CASSVGRTGPGYGYTF. CDR3 in DNA: TGTGCCAGCAGCGTAGGTCGGACAGGCCCAGGGTATGGCTACACCTTC.

The V and J genes are TRBV6-5 and TRBJ2-7, with 10 bases matching TRBD2. Germline CDR1 MNHEY, CDR2 SVGAGI. CDR3 length: 14 residues. After removal of 8 bases from V and 1 base from J, the junction contained 5 bases not matched to a gene. CDR3 protein: CASSTLAGSYEQYF. As DNA, the CDR3 is TGTGCCAGCTCCACACTAGCGGGGTCCTACGAGCAGTACTTC.

This sequence joins TRBV30 and TRBJ2-7, with D unclear. Trimming took off 3 bases at V and 2 bases at J, with 11 bases between the two ends. The germline gives CDR1 GTSNPN, CDR2 SVGIG (reference sequence). The CDR3 contains 13 residues. CDR3 in amino acids: CAWSVRRTYEQYF. DNA of the CDR3: TGTGCCTGGAGCGTCCGCAGAACCTACGAGCAGTACTTC. Full variable domain (remainder filled in from reference TRBV30 and TRBJ2-7): SQTIHQWPATLVQPVGSPLSLECTVEGTSNPNLYWYRQAAGRGLQLLFYSVGIGQISSEVPQNLSASRPQDRQFILSSKKLLLSDSGFYLCAWSVRRTYEQYFGPGTRLTVT.

The rearrangement links TRBV29-1 to TRBJ2-1, with a weak D call TRBD2 (5 bases). This CDR3 comprises 14 residues. With 7 bases removed from V and 0 bases from J, the gap between germline ends came to 13 bases. Per germline, CDR1 SQVTM and CDR2 ANQGSEA. The CDR3 reads CSAAPGSSYNEQFF. Here the CDR3 DNA reads TGCAGCGCCGCCCCGGGAAGCTCCTACAATGAGCAGTTCTTC.

The rearrangement links TRBV21-1 to TRBJ1-2; the tabulated D call, TRBD1, remains unverified against the DNA. TRBV21-1 is reported as a pseudogene. The CDR3 consists of 16 residues. CDR3 in amino acids: CASSKGDRGGNYGYTF. CDR3 nucleotide sequence: TGTGCCAGCAGCAAAGGGGACAGGGGGGGCAACTATGGCTACACCTTC.

The rearrangement joins TRBV27 to TRBJ2-1; perhaps TRBD2 as D (6 bases). V dropped 6 bases and J dropped 7 bases, with 16 bases sitting between them. Germline V gene data show CDR1 as MNHEY and CDR2 as SMNVEV (reference sequence). This CDR3 comprises 14 residues. CDR3 amino acids: CASRTEGEANEQFF. The CDR3, as DNA: TGTGCCAGCAGGACGGAGGGAGAGGCGAATGAGCAGTTCTTC.

CDR3 coding DNA: TGCAGCGTTCGTCTGCCACAGGGCATGGCGGGCACTGAAGCTTTCTTT. Its protein product is CSVRLPQGMAGTEAFF. The genes are TRBV29-1 and TRBJ1-1; maybe TRBD1 (6 bases). This CDR3 is built from 16 residues. The V gene's germline CDR1 is SQVTM and CDR2 ANQGSEA. V lost 5 bases, J lost 4 bases, and 23 bases lay in between.

The CDR3 sequence: CASRYRVSSGNTIYF. The CDR3 coding sequence is TGTGCCAGCAGGTACAGGGTCAGCTCTGGAAACACCATATATTTT. The chain uses TRBV2 and TRBJ1-3, with a weak D call TRBD1 (6 bases). This CDR3 is built from 15 residues. The germline V gene encodes CDR1 SNHLY and CDR2 FYNNEI. The V gene lost 6 bases and the J gene lost 0 bases, with 12 bases spanning the gap.

CDR3 region: CASSLSLDYEQYF. DNA of the CDR3: TGTGCCAGCAGTTTATCGCTAGACTACGAGCAGTACTTC. The chain links TRBV27 to TRBJ2-7; D uncertain. Trimming left V 0 bases short and J 3 bases short, with 6 bases between. The length of the CDR3 is 13 residues. CDR1 is MNHEY and CDR2 is SMNVEV in the germline V gene (reference sequence).

The genes are TRBV5-4 and TRBJ2-5; 8 bases match TRBD2. V gave up 1 base and J gave up 3 bases; unmatched junction bases: 2. The CDR3 contains 14 residues. Germline V gene data show CDR1 as SGHNT and CDR2 as YYREEE (reference sequence). The CDR3 DNA is TGTGCCAGCAGCTTGTGGCGGGGGGAAGAGACCCAGTACTTC. Protein: CASSLWRGEETQYF.

The V and J genes are TRBV4-1 and TRBJ2-5; no clear D. The V end was cut by 1 base, the J end by 2 bases, with 8 bases between. This CDR3 is 14 amino acids long. CDR1 and CDR2 (germline): MGHRA, YSYEKL. The DNA for the CDR3 is TGCGCCAGCAGCCAAGCCAACAGACAAGAGACCCAGTACTTC. This codes for CASSQANRQETQYF.

The V gene is TRBV25-1, the J gene TRBJ1-1; no definite D call. Deletions cut 9 bases from V and 2 bases from J, with 10 bases between. The CDR3 runs to 12 residues. Germline loops: CDR1 MGHDK, CDR2 SYGVNS. CDR3 in amino acids: CASQAPNTEAFF. Written as DNA, the CDR3 is TGTGCCAGTCAAGCACCAAACACTGAAGCTTTCTTT.

The chain joins TRBV6-1 to TRBJ2-7; D is ambiguous. The germline V gene encodes CDR1 MNHNS and CDR2 SASEGT. This CDR3 has 16 amino acids. V lost 2 bases to trimming and J lost 2 bases, with 16 bases between them. CDR3 DNA: TGTGCCAGCAGTGAATCTCGACTCCGACCCGCCTACGAGCAGTACTTC. Protein product: CASSESRLRPAYEQYF.

The V call is TRBV30, the J call TRBJ2-7; D may be TRBD1 (5 bases). V lost 1 base to trimming and J lost 0 bases, with 16 bases between them. CDR3 length: 16 amino acids. Germline loops: CDR1 GTSNPN, CDR2 SVGIG (reference sequence). CDR3 coding DNA: TGTGCCTGGAGTGCCATAGAACAGGCGAGCTCCTACGAGCAGTACTTC. This sequence encodes CAWSAIEQASSYEQYF. The whole variable domain, filled in from reference TRBV30 and TRBJ2-7, reads SQTIHQWPATLVQPVGSPLSLECTVEGTSNPNLYWYRQAAGRGLQLLFYSVGIGQISSEVPQNLSASRPQDRQFILSSKKLLLSDSGFYLCAWSAIEQASSYEQYFGPGTRLTVT.

The DNA for the CDR3 is TGTGCCAGCAGTTTATCTGCGGGAAGGTCCTACAATGAGCAGTTCTTC. Its protein is CASSLSAGRSYNEQFF. The J gene is TRBJ2-1, the V gene TRBV27, with TRBD2 as a possible D gene (6 bases). This CDR3 comprises 16 residues. Looked up from germline, CDR1 is MNHEY and CDR2 is SMNVEV (reference sequence). Trimming stripped 0 bases from V and 1 base from J, with 10 bases between.